This T cell receptor beta chain was identified in a study of OX40 agonist ivuxolimab in advanced cancers. In terms of the full investigation: Ivuxolimab, which targeted the costimulatory receptor OX40 (CD134), was an agonistic, fully human IgG2 monoclonal antibody. Intravenous ivuxolimab was administered to patients every 2 weeks at six dose levels: 0.01, 0.1, 0.3, 1.5, 3 and 10 mg/kg. Among the approximately 54 dose-escalation patients, 19 had hepatocellular carcinoma, 15 melanoma, 9 renal cell carcinoma and 9 head and neck cancer. The dose-escalation cohort was approximately 83% male with a mean age of about 65 years, ranging from about 20 to 85. Patients were allowed to have had prior anti-PD-1, anti-PD-L1 or anti-CTLA-4 therapy, and 40% of the dose-escalation patients had previously received checkpoint inhibitors. Partial responses occurred in three dose-escalation patients: two with cutaneous melanoma and one with hepatocellular carcinoma. Peripheral TCRbeta sequencing aimed to test whether ivuxolimab altered TCR sequence diversity and caused clonal T-cell expansion. The monotherapy dose-escalation portion (N of about 57 patients) of the phase I ivuxolimab trial is reported in the paper.

The investigation overall reported the following: On average, CD8+ T cells showed more expanded clones than CD4+ T cells after ivuxolimab. Low levels of normalized T-cell clonal expansion were also seen in some patients who did not respond. In the 0.1-3.0 mg/kg groups, partial responders had among the lowest normalized peripheral clonal expansion, particularly in CD8+ T cells. At doses of 0.1 to 3.0 mg/kg, clonal expansion of both CD4+ and CD8+ blood T cells was observed from baseline to week 6. The antigen specificity of the peripheral T cells that underwent clonal expansion was not determined.

The trial excluded patients who had a history of autoimmune disease or were on systemic immunosuppression. Peripheral blood for TCR sequencing was collected from all dose cohorts at baseline, on cycle 4 day 1, and on cycle 7 day 1. Samples came from an open-label, multicenter, first-in-human phase I dose-escalation trial of ivuxolimab. The trial enrolled adults with locally advanced or metastatic head and neck squamous cell, hepatocellular, melanoma or renal cell carcinoma. Before TCR sequencing, CD4+ and CD8+ T cells were separately sorted from peripheral blood. V loses 5 bases, J loses 0 bases, and the germline ends lie 17 bases apart. The CDR3, cysteine through phenylalanine, is 16 amino acids long. Left in the record is the CDR3 DNA by itself, 48 bases read in frame from the first base. According to the germline V gene, CDR1 reads LGHNA and CDR2 reads YSLEER. In regard to this clone: What this receptor recognizes is not known. No much larger clone exists at a distance of one base, and base qualities are not known.

To sequence the TCRbeta CDR3 region, genomic DNA was isolated from the sorted cells. The immunoSEQ Assay was used for sequencing of TCRbeta CDR3 regions. TCRdb holds this immuneACCESS table with in-frame rearrangements only. Some clones are missing; in checked studies, unresolved V genes explain under half, and the rest has no known cause. Counted in this sample were about 68,000 clones; about 83% of them appeared once. About 0.68% of the sample goes to the ten largest clones. The sequence is built from TRBV4-3 and TRBJ2-7; the D gene is perhaps TRBD1, on 5 matching bases. The starting material was CD4+ or CD8+ T cells sorted from blood, obtained in a trial of the OX40 agonist ivuxolimab. This TCR came from an adult with an advanced solid tumor such as melanoma, head and neck, liver or kidney cancer. Read as DNA, the sequence is TGCGCCAGCAGCTCCCAGGGCCCCCCGGGCTCCTACGAGCAGTACTTC. Translation gives CASSSQGPPGSYEQYF.